The TCR beta chain described here comes from a study of T cell clones after liver transplantation. Germline CDR1 SGHKS, CDR2 YYEKEE (reference sequence). Trimming pared 0 bases from V and 5 bases from J, leaving 3 bases between. The length of the CDR3 is 13 residues. Using immunoSEQ multiplex PCR, the repertoire was profiled, and TCRdb retains in-frame clones only, with some absent. The profile covers 24,000 or so clones, with more than 65% appearing a single time and roughly 3.1% taken by the ten largest. The source of this sequence is a human donor who received a liver transplant. V is TRBV5-5 and J is TRBJ1-6, with D unclear. The material sequenced was CD4+ T cells from blood, taken before liver transplant. CDR3: CASSLVDNSPLHF. DNA of the CDR3: TGTGCCAGCAGCTTGGTGGATAATTCACCCCTCCACTTT.